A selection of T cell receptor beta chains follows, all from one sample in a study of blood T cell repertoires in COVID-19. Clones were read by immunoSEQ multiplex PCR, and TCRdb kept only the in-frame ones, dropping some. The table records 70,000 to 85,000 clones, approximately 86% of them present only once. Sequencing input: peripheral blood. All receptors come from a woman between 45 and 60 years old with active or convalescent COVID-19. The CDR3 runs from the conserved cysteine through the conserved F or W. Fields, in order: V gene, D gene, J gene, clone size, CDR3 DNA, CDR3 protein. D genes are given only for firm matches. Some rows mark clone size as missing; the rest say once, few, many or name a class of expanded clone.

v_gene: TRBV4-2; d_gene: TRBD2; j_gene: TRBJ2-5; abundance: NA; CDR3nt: TGTGCCAGCAGCAGAGCGGGGGGGGGAGAGACCCAGTACTTC; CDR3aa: CASSRAGGGETQYF
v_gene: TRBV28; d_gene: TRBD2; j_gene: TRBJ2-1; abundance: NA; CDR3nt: TGTGCCAGCAGCTCGTCAGCGGGGGGGAGCTCCTACAATGAGCAGTTCTTC; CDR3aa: CASSSSAGGSSYNEQFF
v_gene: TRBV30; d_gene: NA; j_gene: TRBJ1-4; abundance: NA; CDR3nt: TGTGCCTGGAATCGGAATGAAAAACTGTTTTTT; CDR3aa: CAWNRNEKLFF
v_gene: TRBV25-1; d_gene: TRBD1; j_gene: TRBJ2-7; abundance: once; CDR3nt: TGTGCCAGCAGGCGGACAGGGGAGTACTCCGAGCAGTACTTC; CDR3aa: CASRRTGEYSEQYF
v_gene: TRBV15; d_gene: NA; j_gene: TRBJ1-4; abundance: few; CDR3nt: TGTGCCACCAGCAGAAGTCTACAGGGATCTAATGAAAAACTGTTTTTT; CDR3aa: CATSRSLQGSNEKLFF
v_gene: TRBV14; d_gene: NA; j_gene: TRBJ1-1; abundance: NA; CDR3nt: TGTGCCAGCAGCTCACAGGTGAACACTGAAGCTTTCTTT; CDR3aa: CASSSQVNTEAFF
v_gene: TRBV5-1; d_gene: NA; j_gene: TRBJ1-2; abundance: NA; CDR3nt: TGCGCCAGCAGCTTGGGTCAGGGCCGCTATGGCTACACCTTC; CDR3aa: CASSLGQGRYGYTF
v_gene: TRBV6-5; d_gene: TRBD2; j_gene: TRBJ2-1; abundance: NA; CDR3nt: TGTGCCAGCAGACCCGGGGGGGCCAATAGTCAGGAGCAGTTCTTC; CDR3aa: CASRPGGANSQEQFF
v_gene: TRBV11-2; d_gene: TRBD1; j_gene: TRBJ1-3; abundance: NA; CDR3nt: TGTGCCAGCAGCTTAGCTATTGCAGGGGGAAACTCTGGAAACACCATATATTTT; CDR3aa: CASSLAIAGGNSGNTIYF
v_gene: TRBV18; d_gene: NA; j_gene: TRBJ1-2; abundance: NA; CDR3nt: TGTGCCAGCTCACTGGCGCTAGGAGAACATTTGGCACGGGGTTCGCCTTATGGCTACACCTTC; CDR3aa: CASSLALGEHLARGSPYGYTF
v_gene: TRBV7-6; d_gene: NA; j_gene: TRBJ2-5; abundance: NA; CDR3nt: TGTGCCAGCAGCTTACTAAGCCCAGGGGAAGGCGAGACCCAGTACTTC; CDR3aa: CASSLLSPGEGETQYF
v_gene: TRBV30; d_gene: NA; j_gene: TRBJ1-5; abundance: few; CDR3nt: TGTGCCTGGGGTTCTACAGGTAGCAATCAGCCCCAGCATTTT; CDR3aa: CAWGSTGSNQPQHF
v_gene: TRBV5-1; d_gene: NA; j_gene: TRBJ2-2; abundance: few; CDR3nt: TGCGCCAGCAGCTTGTGGCCAGGGCCTAAGGGAACCGGGGAGCTGTTTTTT; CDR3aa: CASSLWPGPKGTGELFF
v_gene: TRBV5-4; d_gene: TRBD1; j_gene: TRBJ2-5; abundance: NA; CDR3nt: TGTGCCAGCAGCTTGGCGGGACAGGACCAAGAGACCCAGTACTTC; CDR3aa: CASSLAGQDQETQYF
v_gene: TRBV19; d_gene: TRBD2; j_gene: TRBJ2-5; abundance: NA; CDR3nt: TGTGCCAGTAGTCTTGCGGGGGGGCGAGAGACCCAGTACTTC; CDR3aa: CASSLAGGRETQYF
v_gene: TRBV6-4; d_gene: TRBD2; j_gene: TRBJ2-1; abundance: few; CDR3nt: TGTGCCAGCAGTGACATGGCGGGGGAGTACAATGAGCAGTTCTTC; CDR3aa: CASSDMAGEYNEQFF
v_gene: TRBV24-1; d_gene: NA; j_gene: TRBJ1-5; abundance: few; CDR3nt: TGTGCCACCAGCAGGGGTAGCAATCAGCCCCAGCATTTT; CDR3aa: CATSRGSNQPQHF
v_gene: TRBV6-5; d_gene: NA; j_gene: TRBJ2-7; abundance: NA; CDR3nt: TGTGCCAGCAGTCCTACAGGGAACCTTTACGAGCAGTACTTC; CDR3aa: CASSPTGNLYEQYF
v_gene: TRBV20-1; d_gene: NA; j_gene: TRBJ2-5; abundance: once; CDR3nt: TGCAGTTTGAAAAGAGGGGAGACCCAGTACTTC; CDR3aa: CSLKRGETQYF
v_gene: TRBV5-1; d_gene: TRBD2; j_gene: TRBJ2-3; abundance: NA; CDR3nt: TGCGCCAGCAGGACTAGCGGGGGGCGGACAGATACGCAGTATTTT; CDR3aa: CASRTSGGRTDTQYF
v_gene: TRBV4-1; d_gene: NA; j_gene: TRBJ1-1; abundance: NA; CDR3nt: TGCGCCAGCAGCCACCAGAACACTGAAGCTTTCTTT; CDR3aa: CASSHQNTEAFF
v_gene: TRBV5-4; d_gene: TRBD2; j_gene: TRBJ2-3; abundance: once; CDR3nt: TGTGCCAGCAGGCCGGCCGGGACTACTTACACAGATACGCAGTATTTT; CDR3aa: CASRPAGTTYTDTQYF
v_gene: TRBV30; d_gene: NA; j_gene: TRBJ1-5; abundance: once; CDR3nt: TGTGCCTGGAGTCAACAGCCAAATCAGCCCCAGCATTTT; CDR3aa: CAWSQQPNQPQHF
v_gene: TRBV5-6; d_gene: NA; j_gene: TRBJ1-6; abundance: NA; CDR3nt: TGTGCCAGCAGCCCCTTAAGGGGGAATTCACCCCTCCACTTT; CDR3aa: CASSPLRGNSPLHF
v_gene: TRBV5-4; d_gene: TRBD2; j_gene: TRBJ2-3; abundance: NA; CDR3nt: TGTGCCAGCAGCTTGGGCGGGGGGAGCACAGATACGCAGTATTTT; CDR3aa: CASSLGGGSTDTQYF
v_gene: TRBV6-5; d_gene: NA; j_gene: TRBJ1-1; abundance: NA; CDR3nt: TGTGCCAGCACCGGTTCGGTCGGTGAAGCTTTCTTT; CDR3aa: CASTGSVGEAFF
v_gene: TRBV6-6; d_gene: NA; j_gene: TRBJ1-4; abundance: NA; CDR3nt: TGTGCCAGCAGTTACTTAGAACGAAATGAAAAACTGTTTTTT; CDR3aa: CASSYLERNEKLFF
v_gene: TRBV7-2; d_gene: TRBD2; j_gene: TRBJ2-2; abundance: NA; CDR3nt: TGTGCCAGCCCGCTGACTAGCGGGGGGTCCGGGGAGCTGTTTTTT; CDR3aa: CASPLTSGGSGELFF
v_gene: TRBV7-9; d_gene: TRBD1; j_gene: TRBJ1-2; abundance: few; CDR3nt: TGTGCCAGCAGCCTGGGACAGCTCTCTAACTATGGCTACACCTTC; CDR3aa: CASSLGQLSNYGYTF
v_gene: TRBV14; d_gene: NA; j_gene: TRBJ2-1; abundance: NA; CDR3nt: TGTGCCAGCAGCCAAGGACTCGGTCAATTCTTC; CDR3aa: CASSQGLGQFF
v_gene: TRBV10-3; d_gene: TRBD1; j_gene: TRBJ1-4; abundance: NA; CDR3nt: TGTGCCATCAGTGATTCCCGGACAGGGCCGACTAATGAAAAACTGTTTTTT; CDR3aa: CAISDSRTGPTNEKLFF
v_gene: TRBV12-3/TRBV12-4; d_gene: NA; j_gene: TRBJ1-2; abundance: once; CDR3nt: TGTGCCAGCAGTCCCCGGGGGAACTATGGCTACACCTTC; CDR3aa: CASSPRGNYGYTF
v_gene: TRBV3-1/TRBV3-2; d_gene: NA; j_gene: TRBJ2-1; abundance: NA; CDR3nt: TGTGCCAGCAGCTCACTTTGGGGGGGGGCCGGCAATGAGCAGTTCTTC; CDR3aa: CASSSLWGGAGNEQFF
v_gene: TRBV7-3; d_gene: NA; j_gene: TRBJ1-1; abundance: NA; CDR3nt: TGTGCCAGCGGACTAGGGGGGGAAGCTTTCTTT; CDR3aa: CASGLGGEAFF
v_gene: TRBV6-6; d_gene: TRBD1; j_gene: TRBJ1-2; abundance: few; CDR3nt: TGTGCCAGCAGTTACTCGACGAGACAGGGGCTTGGCTACACCTTC; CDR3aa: CASSYSTRQGLGYTF
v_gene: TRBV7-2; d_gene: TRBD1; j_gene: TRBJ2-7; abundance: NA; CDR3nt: TGTGCCAGCAGCCCGGGACAGAATTACGAGCAGTACTTC; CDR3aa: CASSPGQNYEQYF